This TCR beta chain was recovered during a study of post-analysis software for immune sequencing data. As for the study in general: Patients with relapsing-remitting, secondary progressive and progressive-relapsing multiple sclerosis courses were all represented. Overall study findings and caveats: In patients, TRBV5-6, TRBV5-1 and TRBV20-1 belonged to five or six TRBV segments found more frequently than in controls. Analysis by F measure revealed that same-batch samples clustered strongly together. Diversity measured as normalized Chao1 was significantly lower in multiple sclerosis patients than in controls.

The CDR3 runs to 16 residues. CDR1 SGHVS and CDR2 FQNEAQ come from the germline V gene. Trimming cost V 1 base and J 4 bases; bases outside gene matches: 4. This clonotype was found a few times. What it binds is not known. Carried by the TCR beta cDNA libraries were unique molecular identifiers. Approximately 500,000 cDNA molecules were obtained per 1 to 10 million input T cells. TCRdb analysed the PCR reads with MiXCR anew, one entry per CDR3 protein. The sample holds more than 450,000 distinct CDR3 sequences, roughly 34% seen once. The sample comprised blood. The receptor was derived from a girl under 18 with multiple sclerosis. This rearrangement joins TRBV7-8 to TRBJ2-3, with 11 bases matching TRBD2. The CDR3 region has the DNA TGTGCCAGCAGCTTAGGAGTAGCGGGGGGGCCAGATACGCAGTATTTT. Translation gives CASSLGVAGGPDTQYF.